This TCR beta chain was sequenced in a study of Ad26.COV2.S vaccination and SARS-CoV-2 variants (dated by TCRdb to the early 2020s). Study-wide context: Sequencing of the TCRbeta repertoire served to evaluate the specificity and breadth of SARS-CoV-2-reactive T cell receptors following Ad26.COV2.S vaccination. The TCR-sequenced set comprised about 32 samples: 19 Ad26.COV2.S vaccine recipients, 5 placebo recipients and 8 SARS-CoV-2 convalescent individuals.

From its cysteine to its phenylalanine, the CDR3 spans 13 amino acids. Of all the DNA, just the CDR3 is kept, 39 bases in frame from base 1. Trimming costs V 2 bases and J 8 bases, and their ends lie 12 bases apart. Sequences GTSNPN (CDR1) and SVGIG (CDR2) are obtained from the germline V gene (reference sequence). This specimen's time point label, interpreted: individuals recovered from natural SARS-CoV-2 infection. TCRbeta CDR3 regions were sequenced with the immunoSEQ Assay. After extraction, genomic DNA underwent amplification by bias-controlled multiplex PCR, followed by high-throughput sequencing. As for the original processing: To quantify the absolute abundance of each unique TCRbeta CDR3 region, sequences were collapsed and filtered. T cell fraction was estimated by normalization of TCRbeta template counts to usable DNA, with usable DNA being measured through amplification of reference genes present in all nucleated cells. Repertoire TCRs were annotated as SARS-CoV-2-specific by exact matching of V gene, CDR3 amino acid sequence and J gene to a known reactive TCR set. The reference SARS-CoV-2 TCR set came from MIRA and was filtered for enrichment in COVID-19-positive ImmuneCODE repertoires, removing public or cross-reactive TCRs. Using the MIRA antigens, annotated TCRs were further analysed by specific ORF or by position within an ORF. Depth was the summed frequency of annotated unique rearrangements, while breadth was defined as annotated unique rearrangements over total unique productive rearrangements. Two-sided Wilcoxon rank-sum tests were applied when comparing TCR breadth between groups. The table comes from immuneACCESS by way of TCRdb, which keeps in-frame sequences with V and J called. Part of the clones is missing from these tables; in studies checked, under half for an unresolved V gene and the rest for unknown reasons. From that table come the V and J calls and clone size; the DNA was used to work out D and trimming. For this sample the table gives roughly 100,000 clones, of which over 60% were detected only once. The ten largest clones take up around 16% of the sample.

Here is what the overall study found, with its caveats: After vaccination, substantial breadth of spike-specific CD8+ and CD4+ T cell responses was reported. The authors noted that total T cell responses may have been underestimated by the TCR breadth and depth analyses. Compared with placebo recipients, Ad26.COV2.S recipients showed higher spike-specific TCR breadth (P = 0.0014). Non-spike TCR breadth was comparable between vaccine and placebo recipients, consistent with the vaccine containing only spike.

Worth noting for this clone: No cognate antigen has been identified for it. Base qualities are not provided; no much larger clone lies one nucleotide away.

This chain is built from TRBV30 and TRBJ1-4; perhaps TRBD1 is the D gene, with 5 bases matching. Sequenced material: peripheral blood, taken after recovery from COVID-19. This receptor was identified in a human donor who had recovered from COVID-19. The CDR3 reads as follows: CAWSLQELEKLFF. The DNA is TGTGCCTGGAGTTTACAGGAATTAGAAAAACTGTTTTTT.